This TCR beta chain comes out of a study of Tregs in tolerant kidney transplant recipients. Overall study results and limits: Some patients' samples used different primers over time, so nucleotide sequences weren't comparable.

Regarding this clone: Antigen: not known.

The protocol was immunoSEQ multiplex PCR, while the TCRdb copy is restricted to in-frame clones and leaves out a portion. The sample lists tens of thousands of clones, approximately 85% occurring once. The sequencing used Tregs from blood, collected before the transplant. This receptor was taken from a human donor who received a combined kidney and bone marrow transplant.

CDR3 region: CASSPTGLAGPYEQYF. The CDR3 DNA sequence: TGTGCCAGCTCACCGACGGGACTAGCGGGACCCTACGAGCAGTACTTC. The chain carries TRBV18 and TRBJ2-7; 13 bases line up with TRBD2. Germline V CDR1 and CDR2: KGHSH, LQKENI. Germline trimming cut 3 bases from V and 2 bases from J; bases unmatched to any gene: 4. This CDR3 comprises 16 residues.